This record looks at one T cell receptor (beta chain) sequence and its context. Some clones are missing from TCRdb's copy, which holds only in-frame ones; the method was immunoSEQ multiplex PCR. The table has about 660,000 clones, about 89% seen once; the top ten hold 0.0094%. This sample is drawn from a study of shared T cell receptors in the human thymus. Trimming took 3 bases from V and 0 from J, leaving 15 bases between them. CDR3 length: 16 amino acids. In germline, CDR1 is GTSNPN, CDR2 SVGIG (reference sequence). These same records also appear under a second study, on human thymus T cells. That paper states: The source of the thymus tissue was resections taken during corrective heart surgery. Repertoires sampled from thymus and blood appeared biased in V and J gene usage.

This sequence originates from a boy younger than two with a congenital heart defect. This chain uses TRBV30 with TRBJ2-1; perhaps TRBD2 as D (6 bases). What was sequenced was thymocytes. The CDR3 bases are TGTGCCTGGAGGGACCCGGGACTGAACTCCTACAATGAGCAGTTCTTC. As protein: CAWRDPGLNSYNEQFF.